The 30 T cell receptor beta chains below come from one sample, sequenced in a study of T cells in Graves' hyperthyroidism and ophthalmopathy. Researchers took RNA transcripts and amplified the TCR beta CDR3 regions from them. Researchers ran a first-round RT-PCR on the TCR CDR3 using the HTBI primer set. TCRdb re-called the multiplex PCR reads through MiXCR, storing one row per CDR3 protein. The sample has 500,000 to 800,000 distinct CDR3 sequences; nearly 45% are singletons. Sequenced: peripheral blood or thyroid tissue (not recorded which). All receptors derive from an adult man with Graves' disease, either hyperthyroidism or ophthalmopathy (not recorded which).

This clonotype was counted once. A much more abundant neighbour one base away suggests this may be a read error. This rearrangement joins TRBV2 to TRBJ1-2, with TRBD1 matching over 11 bases. CDR1 is SNHLY, CDR2 FYNNEI, per germline. CDR3 length: 13 amino acids. V gave up 5 bases and J gave up 6 bases; unmatched junction bases: 2. DNA of the CDR3: TGTGCCAGCAGTTGGACAGGGGGCCATGGCTACACCTTC. Amino acids: CASSWTGGHGYTF. The full variable domain, its missing parts supplied by reference TRBV2 and TRBJ1-2, is EPEVTQTPSHQVTQMGQEVILRCVPISNHLYFYWYRQILGQKVEFLVSFYNNEISEKSEIFDDQFSVERPDGSNFTLKIRSTKLEDSAMYFCASSWTGGHGYTFGSGTRLTVV.

There are many counts of this clonotype. The chain joins TRBV7-2 to TRBJ2-2; 8 bases are a match to TRBD1. Germline-derived CDR1 and CDR2 are SGHTA and FQGNSA. Trimming cost V 5 bases and J 6 bases; bases outside gene matches: 2. This CDR3 is 13 amino acids long. CDR3 residues: CASSNRGAGELFF. CDR3 coding DNA: TGTGCCAGCAGCAACAGGGGGGCCGGGGAGCTGTTTTTT.

This rearrangement joins TRBV12-1 to TRBJ1-1; the table assigns TRBD1, which was not confirmed against the DNA. TRBV12-1 is recorded as a pseudogene. CDR3 length equals 15 residues. In nucleotides, the CDR3 is TGTGCCAGCAGCTTTATTGGCAGGGGGGACACTGAAGCTTTCTTT. Amino acids: CASSFIGRGDTEAFF.

A word on this clonotype: At one of its ends the junction is not consistent with the germline gene, which may arise from a read error. The chain carries TRBV7-8 and TRBJ1-5, with a possible D match to TRBD1 (6 bases). The CDR3 loop spans 15 amino acids. Germline-derived CDR1 and CDR2 are SGHVS and FQNEAQ. CDR3 protein: CAGSLIRGSNQPQHF. The CDR3 nucleotides are TGTGCCGGCAGCTTGATAAGGGGGAGCAATCAGCCCCAGCATTTT. Full variable domain (outside the CDR3, taken from reference TRBV7-8 and TRBJ1-5): GAGVSQSPRYKVAKRGQDVALRCDPISGHVSLFWYQQALGQGPEFLTYFQNEAQLDKSGLPSDRFFAERPEGSVSTLKIQRTQQEDSAVYLCAGSLIRGSNQPQHFGDGTRLSIL.

The chain has TRBV29-1 and TRBJ2-2; 9 bases fit TRBD1. CDR1 and CDR2 from the germline V gene are SQVTM and ANQGSEA. Germline trimming cut 0 bases from V and 1 base from J; bases unmatched to any gene: 3. This CDR3 comprises 16 residues. CDR3 DNA sequence: TGCAGCGTTGAAGATGACAGGGGGGTGAACACCGGGGAGCTGTTTTTT. It translates to CSVEDDRGVNTGELFF.

This chain's CDR3 is CASSYQFQETQYF. The CDR3 DNA reads TGTGCCAGCAGTTATCAGTTCCAAGAGACCCAGTACTTC. This chain uses TRBV7-2 with TRBJ2-5; D gene unclear. Germline CDR1 is SGHTA and CDR2 is FQGNSA. CDR3 length equals 13 residues. Trimming took 6 bases from V and 1 from J, leaving 9 bases between them.

The gene calls are TRBV2 and TRBJ2-7, with 9 bases identical to TRBD1. The CDR3 sequence is 16 residues long. CDR1 and CDR2 (germline): SNHLY, FYNNEI. After removal of 6 bases from V and 3 bases from J, the junction contained 12 bases not matched to a gene. The CDR3 sequence is CASSPGQGLGVYEQYF. As DNA, the CDR3 is TGTGCCAGCAGCCCCGGACAGGGGCTAGGAGTCTACGAGCAGTACTTC. The whole variable domain, remainder taken from reference TRBV2 and TRBJ2-7, is EPEVTQTPSHQVTQMGQEVILRCVPISNHLYFYWYRQILGQKVEFLVSFYNNEISEKSEIFDDQFSVERPDGSNFTLKIRSTKLEDSAMYFCASSPGQGLGVYEQYFGPGTRLTVT.

This clonotype was seen ten or more times. The J gene is TRBJ1-1, the V gene TRBV2, with a weak D call TRBD1 (6 bases). The CDR3 length is 14 residues. Trimming shortened V by 8 bases and J by 5 bases, and 18 bases separated the two germline ends. The germline V gene encodes CDR1 SNHLY and CDR2 FYNNEI. DNA of the CDR3: TGTGCCAGCGGGGTGGGGGGCGCGGTGACTGAAGCTTTCTTT. Translated: CASGVGGAVTEAFF.

The chain is built from TRBV2 and TRBJ1-2; 8 nucleotides line up with TRBD1. The V gene end was trimmed by 10 bases and the J gene end by 7 bases; junction bases not matched to a gene: 8. CDR1 is SNHLY, CDR2 FYNNEI, per germline. This CDR3 is built from 12 residues. CDR3 nucleotide sequence: TGTGCCAAACCATCAGGGGGCTCTGGCTACACCTTC. Its protein is CAKPSGGSGYTF.

The chain combines TRBV10-3 with TRBJ2-5; D may match TRBD1 or TRBD2 (6 bases each). The CDR3 extends over 13 amino acids. Germline loops: CDR1 ENHRY, CDR2 SYGVKD. V lost 10 bases and J lost 2, with 14 bases in between. The CDR3 DNA reads as TGTGCCACCGGGGGCCGCTCTCAAGAGACCCAGTACTTC. Encoded protein: CATGGRSQETQYF.

This clonotype was seen at least ten times. CDR3 loop: CSVAARSNYGYTF. The CDR3 DNA reads as TGCAGCGTGGCGGCCAGGTCAAACTATGGCTACACCTTC. The chain combines TRBV29-1 with TRBJ1-2, with D uncertain. CDR1 is SQVTM and CDR2 is ANQGSEA in the germline V gene. The length of the CDR3 is 13 residues. V dropped 6 bases and J dropped 2 bases, with 13 bases sitting between them.

To note about this clonotype: This sequence may be a read error, since a much larger clone differs from it by one base. The chain couples TRBV25-1 to TRBJ2-2; D gene unclear. The germline CDR1 and CDR2 sequences are MGHDK and SYGVNS. The CDR3 is made up of 13 amino acids. The CDR3 DNA follows: TGTACCAGCAGCTTGCGGTACACCGGGGAGCTGTTTTTT. Translation: CTSSLRYTGELFF.

The genes are TRBV19 and TRBJ1-5; TRBD1 aligns across 12 bases. Trimming cost V 7 bases and J 7 bases; bases outside gene matches: 8. The CDR3 loop spans 15 amino acids. Looked up from germline, CDR1 is LNHDA and CDR2 is SQIVND (reference sequence). As DNA, the CDR3 is TGTGCCAGTACCCCGGGACAGGGGGCAGGGCAGCCCCAGCATTTT. Encoded protein: CASTPGQGAGQPQHF.

This clonotype showed up just a few times. The J gene is TRBJ2-2, the V gene TRBV2, with no clear D. This CDR3 region has 16 residues. Looked up from germline, CDR1 is SNHLY and CDR2 is FYNNEI. The germline V and J ends were trimmed by 2 bases and 5 bases, with 15 bases remaining between them. Here the CDR3 DNA reads TGTGCCAGCAGTGAACCCCTCCGGATTCGAACCGGGGAGCTGTTTTTT. It specifies CASSEPLRIRTGELFF.

Only a few counts were recorded for this clonotype. V is TRBV7-9 and J is TRBJ2-5, with 9 bases identical to TRBD1. Germline V gene sequence: CDR1 SEHNR, CDR2 FQNEAQ (reference sequence). V shed 2 bases, J shed 4 bases, and the junction held 8 bases outside the gene matches. The CDR3 sequence is 16 residues long. In nucleotides, the CDR3 is TGTGCCAGCAGCTTATCCGGACAGGGGAACCGAGAGACCCAGTACTTC. This translates into CASSLSGQGNRETQYF. The full variable domain, in which reference TRBV7-9 and TRBJ2-5 provide the parts outside the CDR3, is DTGVSQNPRHKITKRGQNVTFRCDPISEHNRLYWYRQTLGQGPEFLTYFQNEAQLEKSRLLSDRFSAERPKGSFSTLEIQRTEQGDSAMYLCASSLSGQGNRETQYFGPGTRLLVL.

This clonotype was recorded a few times. As DNA, the CDR3 is TGTGCCAGCAGCGAGGACACCCTGTACCAAGAGACCCAGTACTTC. It encodes CASSEDTLYQETQYF. V and J are TRBV7-9 and TRBJ2-5; a weak D match, TRBD1 (5 bases). The CDR3 contains 15 residues. Trimming removed 5 bases from V and 0 bases from J, with 13 bases in between. Germline V gives CDR1 SEHNR, CDR2 FQNEAQ (reference sequence). Full variable domain (missing parts from reference TRBV7-9 and TRBJ2-5): DTGVSQNPRHKITKRGQNVTFRCDPISEHNRLYWYRQTLGQGPEFLTYFQNEAQLEKSRLLSDRFSAERPKGSFSTLEIQRTEQGDSAMYLCASSEDTLYQETQYFGPGTRLLVL.

V usage is TRBV4-3 and J usage is TRBJ1-2; 9 bases align to TRBD1. The V and J ends lost 0 bases and 8 bases, in that order; junction bases with no gene match: 10. Germline CDR1 is LGHNA and CDR2 is YSLEER. CDR3 length: 16 amino acids. CDR3 in DNA: TGCGCCAGCAGCCAAGATGGGGACAGGGCGGTCTTCGGCTACACCTTC. Translated, it gives CASSQDGDRAVFGYTF.

The chain recombines TRBV29-1 with TRBJ1-2, with TRBD1 matching over 7 bases. This CDR3 has 14 amino acids. V lost 8 bases, J lost 3 bases, and 12 bases stayed unmatched. Germline CDR1 reads SQVTM; CDR2 reads ANQGSEA. CDR3 in amino acids: CSHQGGRSDYGYTF. The CDR3 DNA sequence: TGCAGCCACCAGGGGGGAAGATCGGACTATGGCTACACCTTC.

This clonotype was detected ten times or more. This chain joins TRBV19 and TRBJ1-5; a possible D gene is TRBD1 (6 bases). The germline V and J ends were trimmed by 9 bases and 4 bases, with 13 bases remaining between them. The CDR3 loop spans 13 amino acids. In germline, CDR1 is LNHDA, CDR2 SQIVND (reference sequence). This CDR3 reads CASRDTLNQPQHF. For the CDR3, the DNA is TGTGCCAGCAGGGACACCCTAAATCAGCCCCAGCATTTT.

The chain links TRBV7-9 to TRBJ1-1; a weak D match, TRBD1 (6 bases). V was shortened by 7 bases and J by 3 bases, with 12 bases between the two germline ends. The CDR3 spans 13 residues. Germline V gene lookup returns CDR1 SEHNR and CDR2 FQNEAQ (reference sequence). CDR3 bases: TGTGCCAGCACAGGGGTAGGTGACACTGAAGCTTTCTTT. Translation: CASTGVGDTEAFF.

The gene calls are TRBV10-2 and TRBJ1-2; D unclear. Trimming stripped 6 bases from V and 4 bases from J, with 18 bases between. The CDR3 has 15 residues. Germline V CDR1 and CDR2: WSHSY, SAAADI. CDR3 DNA: TGCGCCAGCAGAACTTCAGGCAGGCTGAGCTATGGCTACACCTTC. Its translation is CASRTSGRLSYGYTF.

This sequence joins TRBV7-9 and TRBJ1-1; tentative D call: TRBD1 (6 bases). From germline, CDR1 is SEHNR and CDR2 FQNEAQ (reference sequence). The CDR3 extends over 13 amino acids. V was shortened by 5 bases and J by 3 bases, with 10 bases between the two germline ends. This CDR3 is CASSLTGHTEAFF. The CDR3 bases are TGTGCCAGCAGCCTAACAGGGCACACTGAAGCTTTCTTT.

This chain links TRBV2 with TRBJ1-3; D possibly corresponds to TRBD1 (6 bases). This CDR3 spans 12 amino acids. V shed 9 bases and J shed 4 bases, with 10 bases lying between them. Per the germline V gene, CDR1 is SNHLY and CDR2 is FYNNEI. In nucleotides, the CDR3 is TGTGCCAGACAGGGTCAAGGAAACACCATATATTTT. It encodes CARQGQGNTIYF.

This clonotype showed up just a few times. The chain links TRBV12-3 or TRBV12-4 to TRBJ2-7; no clear D gene. V was pared by 6 bases and J by 6 bases, with 12 bases between. CDR3 length equals 12 residues. The CDR3 DNA sequence: TGTGCCAGCAGCGATTCACGCGGCGAGCAGTACTTC. Translated, it gives CASSDSRGEQYF.

CDR3 region: CASSDEYSNQPQHF. The CDR3, as DNA: TGTGCCAGCAGCGATGAGTATAGCAATCAGCCCCAGCATTTT. The V gene is TRBV9, the J gene TRBJ1-5, with D uncertain. V was cut by 3 bases and J by 0 bases, with 7 bases left in between. The germline CDR1 and CDR2 sequences are SGDLS and YYNGEE. The CDR3 sequence is 14 residues long.

The rearrangement uses TRBV11-2 and TRBJ2-5, with 11 bases fitting TRBD1. The germline V gene has CDR1 SGHAT and CDR2 FQNNGV. V was clipped by 0 bases and J by 4 bases; unmatched bases: 7. The CDR3 length is 17 residues. The CDR3 DNA sequence: TGTGCCAGCAGCTTAGATGGGACAGGGGGGATGGGAGAGACCCAGTACTTC. Its translation: CASSLDGTGGMGETQYF.

The rearrangement uses TRBV15 and TRBJ1-2; 11 bases map to TRBD1. The CDR3 length is 16 residues. V lost 0 bases, J lost 6 bases, and 6 bases stayed unmatched. CDR1 and CDR2 (germline): LNHNV, YYDKDF (reference sequence). In DNA, the CDR3 is TGTGCCACCAGCAGAGATACGGACAGGGGGCGCAATGGCTACACCTTC. This encodes CATSRDTDRGRNGYTF.

In its sample, this clonotype was seen a few times. This chain connects TRBV4-1 to TRBJ1-6; D is perhaps TRBD1 (5 bases). The CDR3 has 13 residues. In germline, CDR1 is MGHRA, CDR2 YSYEKL. Trimming stripped 1 base from V and 10 bases from J, with 8 bases between. CDR3 DNA sequence: TGCGCCAGCAGCCAAGGTGGACACTCACCCCTCCACTTT. Its translation: CASSQGGHSPLHF.

The rearrangement uses TRBV12-3 or TRBV12-4 and TRBJ2-5; 9 bases are a match to TRBD1. V shed 7 bases, J shed 5 bases, and the junction held 11 bases outside the gene matches. This CDR3 is built from 15 residues. The CDR3 DNA reads as TGTGCCAGCACTAGGGACAGGGTGTATGGGGAGACCCAGTACTTC. Translation gives CASTRDRVYGETQYF.

The rearrangement joins TRBV29-1 to TRBJ2-2; a weak D match, TRBD1 (6 bases). The CDR3 runs to 15 residues. The germline V gene encodes CDR1 SQVTM and CDR2 ANQGSEA. Trimming pared 1 base from V and 4 bases from J, leaving 13 bases between. The CDR3 DNA reads TGCAGCGTTGAAGTTCGCCAGGGGAGCACCGGGGAGCTGTTTTTT. Amino acid sequence: CSVEVRQGSTGELFF.